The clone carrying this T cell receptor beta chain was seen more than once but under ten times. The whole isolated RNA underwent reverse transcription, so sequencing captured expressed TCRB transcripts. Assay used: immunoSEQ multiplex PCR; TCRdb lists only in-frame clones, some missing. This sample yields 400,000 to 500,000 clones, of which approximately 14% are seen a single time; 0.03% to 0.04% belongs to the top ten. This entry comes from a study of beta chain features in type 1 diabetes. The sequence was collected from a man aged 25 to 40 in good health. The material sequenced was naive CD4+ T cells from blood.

The CDR3: CASSPRGINEQFF. The DNA of the CDR3 is TGTGCCAGCTCACCAAGGGGTATCAATGAGCAGTTCTTC. The genes are TRBV18 and TRBJ2-1; maybe TRBD1 (5 bases). The length of the CDR3 is 13 residues. The V gene's germline CDR1 is KGHSH and CDR2 LQKENI. Deletions cut 2 bases from V and 6 bases from J, with 8 bases between.